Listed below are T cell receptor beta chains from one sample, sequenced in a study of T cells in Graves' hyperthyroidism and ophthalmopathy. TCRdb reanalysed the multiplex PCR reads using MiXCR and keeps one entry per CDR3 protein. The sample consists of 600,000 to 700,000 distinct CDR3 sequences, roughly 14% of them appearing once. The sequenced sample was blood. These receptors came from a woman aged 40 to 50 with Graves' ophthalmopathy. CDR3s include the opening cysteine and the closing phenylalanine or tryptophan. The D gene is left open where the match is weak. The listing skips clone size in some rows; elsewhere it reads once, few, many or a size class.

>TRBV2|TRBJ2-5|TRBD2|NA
TGTGCCAGCAGGCGACTAGCGGGAGTAGAGACCCAGTACTTC
CASRRLAGVETQYF
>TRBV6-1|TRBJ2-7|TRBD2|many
TGTGCCAGCGTGGGAGCGGGGCCCTCTAACGAGCAGTACTTC
CASVGAGPSNEQYF
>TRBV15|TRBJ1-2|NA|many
TGTGCCACCAGCAGAATTCCCGGGCCCTATGGCTACACCTTC
CATSRIPGPYGYTF
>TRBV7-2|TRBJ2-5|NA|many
TGTGCCAGCAGCAGAATGGCTACCCAAGAGACCCAGTACTTC
CASSRMATQETQYF
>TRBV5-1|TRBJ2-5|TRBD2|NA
TGCGCCAGCAGCCCGGCCGCCCTAGCGGGAGTATCTGAGACCCAGTACTTC
CASSPAALAGVSETQYF
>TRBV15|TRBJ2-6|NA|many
TGTGCCACCAGCTGGCACTCTGGGGCCAACGTCCTGACTTTC
CATSWHSGANVLTF
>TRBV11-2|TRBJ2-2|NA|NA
TGTGCCAGCAGCTTCGTTCTCGACACCGGGGAGCTGTTTTTT
CASSFVLDTGELFF
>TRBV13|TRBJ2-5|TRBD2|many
TGTGCCAGCAGCTTAGACGGGGGGGAAGGAGAGACCCAGTACTTC
CASSLDGGEGETQYF
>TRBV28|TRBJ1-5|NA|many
TGTGCCAGCAGTTCGCCCGACAGGTTCCTTCAGCCCCAGCATTTT
CASSSPDRFLQPQHF
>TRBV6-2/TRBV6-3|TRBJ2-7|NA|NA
TGTGCCAGCTCCGACGGCTTCTCCTACGAGCAGTACTTC
CASSDGFSYEQYF
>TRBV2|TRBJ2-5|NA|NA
TGTGCCAGCAGTGAAAACGGGGGGCCGGGAGAGACCCAGTACTTC
CASSENGGPGETQYF
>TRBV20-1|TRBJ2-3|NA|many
TGCAGTGCTACAGGACTACGCCGTACCCCGGATACGCAGTATTTT
CSATGLRRTPDTQYF
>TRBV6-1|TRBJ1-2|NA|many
TGTGCCAGCAAGTGGGAGGCCAGGGACTATGGCTACACCTTC
CASKWEARDYGYTF
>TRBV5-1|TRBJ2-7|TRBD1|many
TGCGCCAGCAGCGCGGGACAGGGGGCAGGCGAGCAGTACTTC
CASSAGQGAGEQYF
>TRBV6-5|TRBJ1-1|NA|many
TGTGCCAGCAGCCCCGCAGGGAGAGGTCCCACTGAAGCTTTCTTT
CASSPAGRGPTEAFF
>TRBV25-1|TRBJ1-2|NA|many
TGTGCCAGCAGTGAGACAGGCTCGTCCCCCCTCTATGGCTACACCTTC
CASSETGSSPLYGYTF
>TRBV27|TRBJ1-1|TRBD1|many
TGTGCCAGCAGTTTATCGCCAGGGGGTAACACTGAAGCTTTCTTT
CASSLSPGGNTEAFF
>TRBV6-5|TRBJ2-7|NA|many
TGTGCCAGCAGTTACTCGACAGGAGGGTCCTACGAGCAGTACTTC
CASSYSTGGSYEQYF
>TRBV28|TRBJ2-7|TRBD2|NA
TGTGCCACCACTACGGGGGCGGGAGGCCCCGAGGCGCCCCCCTACGAGCAGTACTTC
CATTTGAGGPEAPPYEQYF
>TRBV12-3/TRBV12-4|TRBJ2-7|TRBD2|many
TGTGCCAGCAGCACTAGCGGGGAAAGCTCCTACGAGCAGTACTTC
CASSTSGESSYEQYF
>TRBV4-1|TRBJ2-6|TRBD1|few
TGCGCCAGCAGCCTGGCCGGGACAGGGCCGGCTGGGGCCAACGTCCTGACTTTC
CASSLAGTGPAGANVLTF
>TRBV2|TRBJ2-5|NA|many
TGTGCCAGCCTATTTGGGGTCGGATACCAAGAGACCCAGTACTTC
CASLFGVGYQETQYF
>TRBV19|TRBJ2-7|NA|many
TGTGCCAGTAGTAGTAGAGGGAGGACCTACGAGCAGTACTTC
CASSSRGRTYEQYF
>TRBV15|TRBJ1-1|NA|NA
TGTGCCACCAGCAGACAGGGGATTGGCACTGAAGCTTTCTTT
CATSRQGIGTEAFF
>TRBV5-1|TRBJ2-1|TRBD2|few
TGCGCCAGCAGCGTGCAGGGGACTAGCGCCCACAATGAGCAGTTCTTC
CASSVQGTSAHNEQFF
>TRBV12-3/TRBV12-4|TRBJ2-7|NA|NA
TGTGCCAGCAGAGAGGGACTCTCCGAGCAGTACTTC
CASREGLSEQYF
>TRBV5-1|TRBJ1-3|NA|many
TGCGCCAGCAGGATGGGAAACACCATATATTTT
CASRMGNTIYF
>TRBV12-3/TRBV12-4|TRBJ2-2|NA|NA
TGTGCCAGCAATATGGGGACGGGAACCGGGGAGCTGTTTTTT
CASNMGTGTGELFF
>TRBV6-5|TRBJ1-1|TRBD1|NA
TGTGCCAGCAGGCCAGGGGGCCGGACTGAAGCTTTCTTT
CASRPGGRTEAFF
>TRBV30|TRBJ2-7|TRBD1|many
TGTGCCTGGACTTGGACAGGGAACTCCTACGAGCAGTACTTC
CAWTWTGNSYEQYF
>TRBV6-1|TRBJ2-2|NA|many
TGTGCCAGCAGTGGCGGCAGATACACCGGGGAGCTGTTTTTT
CASSGGRYTGELFF